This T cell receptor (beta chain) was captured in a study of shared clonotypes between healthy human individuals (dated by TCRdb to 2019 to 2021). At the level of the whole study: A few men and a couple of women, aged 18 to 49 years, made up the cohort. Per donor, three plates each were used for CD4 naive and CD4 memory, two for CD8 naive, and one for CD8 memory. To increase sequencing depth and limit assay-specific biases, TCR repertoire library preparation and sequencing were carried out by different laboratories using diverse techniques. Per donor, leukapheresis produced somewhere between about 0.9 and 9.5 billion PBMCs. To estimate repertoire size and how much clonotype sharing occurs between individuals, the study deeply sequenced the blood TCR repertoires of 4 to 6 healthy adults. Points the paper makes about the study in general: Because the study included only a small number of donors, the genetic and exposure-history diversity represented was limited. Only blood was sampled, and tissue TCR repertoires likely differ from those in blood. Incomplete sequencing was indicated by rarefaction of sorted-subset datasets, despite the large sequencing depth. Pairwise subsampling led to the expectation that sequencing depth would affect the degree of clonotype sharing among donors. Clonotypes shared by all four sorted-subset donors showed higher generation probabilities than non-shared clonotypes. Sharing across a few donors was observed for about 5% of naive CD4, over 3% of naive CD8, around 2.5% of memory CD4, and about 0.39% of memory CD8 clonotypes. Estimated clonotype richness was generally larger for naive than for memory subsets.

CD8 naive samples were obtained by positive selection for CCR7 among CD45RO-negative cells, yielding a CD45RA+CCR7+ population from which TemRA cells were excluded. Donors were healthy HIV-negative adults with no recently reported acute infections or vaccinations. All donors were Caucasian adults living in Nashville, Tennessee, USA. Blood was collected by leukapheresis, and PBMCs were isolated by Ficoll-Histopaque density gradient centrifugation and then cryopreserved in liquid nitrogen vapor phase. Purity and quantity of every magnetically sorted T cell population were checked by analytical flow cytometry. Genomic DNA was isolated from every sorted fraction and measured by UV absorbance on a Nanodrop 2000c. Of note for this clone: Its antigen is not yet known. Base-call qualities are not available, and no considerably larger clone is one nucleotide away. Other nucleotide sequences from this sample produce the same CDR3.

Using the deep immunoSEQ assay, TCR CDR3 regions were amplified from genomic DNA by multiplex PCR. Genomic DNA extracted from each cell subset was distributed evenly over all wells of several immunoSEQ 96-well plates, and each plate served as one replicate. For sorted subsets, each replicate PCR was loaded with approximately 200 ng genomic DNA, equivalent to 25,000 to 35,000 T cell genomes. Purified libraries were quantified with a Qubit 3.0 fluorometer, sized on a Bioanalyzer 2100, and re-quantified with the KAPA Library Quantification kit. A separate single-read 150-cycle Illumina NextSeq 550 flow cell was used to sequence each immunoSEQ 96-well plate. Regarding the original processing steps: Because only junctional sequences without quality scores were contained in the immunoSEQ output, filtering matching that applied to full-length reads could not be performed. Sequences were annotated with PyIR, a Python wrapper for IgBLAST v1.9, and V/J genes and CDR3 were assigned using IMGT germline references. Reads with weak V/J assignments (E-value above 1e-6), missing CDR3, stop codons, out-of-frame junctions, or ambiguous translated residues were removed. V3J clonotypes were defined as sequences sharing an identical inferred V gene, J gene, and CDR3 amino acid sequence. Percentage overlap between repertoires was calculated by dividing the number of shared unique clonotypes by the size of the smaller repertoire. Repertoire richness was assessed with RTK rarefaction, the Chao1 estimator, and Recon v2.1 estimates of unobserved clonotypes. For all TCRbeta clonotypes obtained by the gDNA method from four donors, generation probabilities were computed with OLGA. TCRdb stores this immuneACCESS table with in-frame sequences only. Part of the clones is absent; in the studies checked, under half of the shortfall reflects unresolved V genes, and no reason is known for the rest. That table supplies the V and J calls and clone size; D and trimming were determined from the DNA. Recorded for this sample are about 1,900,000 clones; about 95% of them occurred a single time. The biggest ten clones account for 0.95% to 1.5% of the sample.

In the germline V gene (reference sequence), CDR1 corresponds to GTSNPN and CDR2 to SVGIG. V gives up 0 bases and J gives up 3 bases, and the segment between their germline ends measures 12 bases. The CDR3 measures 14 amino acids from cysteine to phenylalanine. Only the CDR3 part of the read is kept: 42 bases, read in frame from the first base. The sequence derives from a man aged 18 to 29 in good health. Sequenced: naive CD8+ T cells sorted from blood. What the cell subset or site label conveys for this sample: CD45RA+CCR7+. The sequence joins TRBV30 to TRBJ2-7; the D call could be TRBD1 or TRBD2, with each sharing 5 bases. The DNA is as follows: TGTGCCTGGAGTGTAGGAGCTGGGGGCTACGAGCAGTACTTC. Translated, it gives CAWSVGAGGYEQYF.